Listed below are T cell receptor beta chains from one sample, sequenced in a study of siplizumab effects on memory and regulatory T cells. Produced via immunoSEQ multiplex PCR; TCRdb's table is partial and in-frame only. The sample contains approximately 60,000 clones, roughly 85% of which appear only once. The sample was memory CD4+ T cells sorted from blood. These receptors all stem from a human donor in good health. The CDR3 runs from the conserved cysteine through the conserved F or W. A D gene is named only where the DNA matches it firmly. Clone size is shown for a subset of rows, as once, few, many or a class of expanded clone.

len	v_gene	abundance	j_gene	d_gene	CDR3nt	CDR3aa
11	TRBV4-1	few	TRBJ1-5	.	TGCGCCAGCAAGAGCAATCAGCCCCAGCATTTT	CASKSNQPQHF
13	TRBV25-1	.	TRBJ1-4	.	TGTGCCAGCGGGGAGGGCGCGCGGGAAAAACTGTTTTTT	CASGEGAREKLFF
17	TRBV29-1	.	TRBJ2-3	TRBD2	TGCAGCGTTGAAGGTCCCCTTTTAGCGGGGGGGCCAGATACGCAGTATTTT	CSVEGPLLAGGPDTQYF
17	TRBV15	.	TRBJ1-1	.	TGTGCCACCAGCAGAGAAGGACTACAGGTGAGGAAGGCTGAAGCTTTCTTT	CATSREGLQVRKAEAFF
18	TRBV9	.	TRBJ2-5	TRBD1	TGTGCCAGCAGCCCGGGCGGGTCAGGGGGCGCGTATCGAGAGACCCAGTACTTC	CASSPGGSGGAYRETQYF
13	TRBV6-1	.	TRBJ1-4	.	TGTGCCAGTCAGACAACAACTAATGAAAAACTGTTTTTT	CASQTTTNEKLFF
12	TRBV29-1	few	TRBJ1-1	TRBD1	TGCAGCACCGACAGGGCGGGCACTGAAGCTTTCTTT	CSTDRAGTEAFF
17	TRBV7-2	.	TRBJ2-6	.	TGTGCCAGCAGCTTAAGGGGGGGACTCTCTGGGGCCAACGTCCTGACTTTC	CASSLRGGLSGANVLTF
14	TRBV2	.	TRBJ1-3	.	TGCGCCAGCAGTGTTTACAGTACCAGGGGCACCATATATTTT	CASSVYSTRGTIYF
12	TRBV15	.	TRBJ2-1	.	TGTGCCACCAGCGCCAAGGTTGCTGAGCAGTTCTTC	CATSAKVAEQFF
15	TRBV7-2	.	TRBJ2-1	TRBD1	TGTGCCAGCAGCTCGCCACAGGGGACGATGTATGAGCAGTTCTTC	CASSSPQGTMYEQFF
14	TRBV5-6	.	TRBJ1-2	.	TGTGCCAGCAGTCTCGATAGGAGGGAATATGGCTACACCTTC	CASSLDRREYGYTF
13	TRBV30	.	TRBJ1-2	.	TGTGCCTTAACTCCGGGACGAGGAGCTGGCTACACCTTC	CALTPGRGAGYTF
14	TRBV29-1	few	TRBJ1-4	.	TGCAGCGTAAAAGCCGGGGCAACTAATGAAAAACTGTTTTTT	CSVKAGATNEKLFF
13	TRBV6-5	.	TRBJ1-1	.	TGTGCCAGCAGTACGGGCGTGAACACTGAAGCTTTCTTT	CASSTGVNTEAFF
17	TRBV10-3	.	TRBJ2-1	.	TGTGCCATCACCCCCCGACCCCGGCCCAACTCCTACAATGAGCAGTTCTTC	CAITPRPRPNSYNEQFF
15	TRBV27	once	TRBJ2-7	.	TGTGCCAGCAATAAAATCGGGACCGCCGAGCACGAGCAGTACTTC	CASNKIGTAEHEQYF
17	TRBV18	.	TRBJ2-1	.	TGTGCCAGCTCACAACGTGGGGCGCGCGGGGCCCACAATGAGCAGTTCTTC	CASSQRGARGAHNEQFF
14	TRBV7-3	.	TRBJ2-7	.	TGTGCCAGCAGATTTGACAGTACCTCCTACGAGCAGTACTTC	CASRFDSTSYEQYF
14	TRBV7-2	.	TRBJ2-2	.	TGTGCCAGCTCAGGGCATTCGAACACCGGGGAGCTGTTTTTT	CASSGHSNTGELFF
13	TRBV14	.	TRBJ2-7	.	TGTGCCAGCAGCCAAGGGTGGGGATACGAGCAGTACTTC	CASSQGWGYEQYF
13	TRBV6-1	few	TRBJ1-5	.	TGTGCCAGCAGTCGGGACTTGATGCAGCCCCAGCATTTT	CASSRDLMQPQHF
14	TRBV11-1	.	TRBJ1-1	.	TGTGCCAGCAGCTTCACAGGGAGGAACACTGAAGCTTTCTTT	CASSFTGRNTEAFF
16	TRBV6-6	.	TRBJ2-7	.	TGTGCCAGCAGTCAAACTAAACAGGGAAAGCCCTACGAGCAGTACTTC	CASSQTKQGKPYEQYF
16	TRBV19	few	TRBJ2-1	TRBD2	TGTGCCAGTAGTCCTCGGACTAGCGGGAACTACAATGAGCAGTTCTTC	CASSPRTSGNYNEQFF
15	TRBV11-2	.	TRBJ2-1	TRBD2	TGTGCCAGCAGCTCTGGACTAGCGGGCGTTAATGAGCAGTTCTTC	CASSSGLAGVNEQFF
14	TRBV5-4	.	TRBJ1-1	.	TGTGCCAGCAGCTTGGGGGCCTTATTTACTGAAGCTTTCTTT	CASSLGALFTEAFF
14	TRBV6-5	.	TRBJ2-7	.	TGTGCCAGCAGGTTTTGGGACTCATCCTACGAGCAGTACTTC	CASRFWDSSYEQYF
13	TRBV29-1	.	TRBJ2-1	.	TGCAGCGTTGAAGGCGGTAGCCTCAATGAGCAGTTCTTC	CSVEGGSLNEQFF
15	TRBV5-1	.	TRBJ2-2	TRBD2	TGCGCCAGCAGCTCCTCTAGCGGGGGTACCGGGGAGCTGTTTTTT	CASSSSSGGTGELFF
16	TRBV4-3	.	TRBJ1-2	.	TGCGCCAGCAGCCAAGGAATGTCAGGGGCGGGCTATGGCTACACCTTC	CASSQGMSGAGYGYTF
14	TRBV11-2	.	TRBJ2-2	TRBD1	TGTGCCAGCAGCTTATCAGGGGGCATCGGGGAGCTGTTTTTT	CASSLSGGIGELFF
12	TRBV19	.	TRBJ2-5	.	TGTGCCAGTAGTATCCAGGGAGAGACCCAGTACTTC	CASSIQGETQYF
16	TRBV9	.	TRBJ1-6	.	TGTGCCAGCAGCGTAGATTCCGGGGCCAATAATTCACCCCTCCACTTT	CASSVDSGANNSPLHF
15	TRBV7-3	.	TRBJ1-1	TRBD1	TGTGCCAGCAGATCTCAGGGGGCTGGTCCCGAAGGTGCTTTCTTT	CASRSQGAGPEGAFF
15	TRBV7-3	few	TRBJ2-7	.	TGTGCCAGCAGCTTAAACTCGCGGGGGCCCTACGAGCAGTACTTC	CASSLNSRGPYEQYF
12	TRBV7-6	.	TRBJ2-5	.	TGTGCCAGCAGCCCCCACACGGAGACCCAGTACTTC	CASSPHTETQYF
16	TRBV7-2	.	TRBJ2-5	.	TGTGCCAGCAGCCCAGTCGCACGGGGGCTCCAAGAGACCCAGTACTTC	CASSPVARGLQETQYF
16	TRBV7-9	.	TRBJ1-2	TRBD1	TGTGCCAGCAGCCCGCTGGGACAGGGGGCCTGGGGCGGCTACACCTTC	CASSPLGQGAWGGYTF
13	TRBV19	.	TRBJ1-2	.	TGTGCCAGTAGTATAGATACCAGGGGTGGCTACACCTTC	CASSIDTRGGYTF
13	TRBV28	.	TRBJ2-7	.	TGTGCCAGCAGTTTCGACGCAGCCTACGAGCAGTACTTC	CASSFDAAYEQYF
16	TRBV5-1	.	TRBJ2-2	.	TGCGCCAGCAGCTTGGCGGTACAGCCGAACACCGGGGAGCTGTTTTTT	CASSLAVQPNTGELFF
15	TRBV6-1	once	TRBJ1-6	.	TGTGCCAGCAGTGGCTCCGGGACGGTTTATTCACCCCTCCACTTT	CASSGSGTVYSPLHF